This is a list of T cell receptor beta chains from one sample in a study of T cell repertoires in cytomegalovirus infection. TCRdb called the reads again in MiXCR, with one record for every CDR3 protein. This sample has 150,000 to 200,000 distinct CDR3 sequences; approximately 19% occur once, and the top ten carry around 3.2%. Sequencing used PBMCs. The receptors were gathered from a human donor in good health (CMV status not recorded). Some clones in this sample may be carry-over from other donors' samples. Both conserved end residues are part of each CDR3. The D gene is left open where the match is weak. Only some rows state a clone size, as once, few, many or a class for expanded clones.

TRBV27	TRBJ2-1	TRBD2	.	CASSSSRLAGGPDEQFF	TGTGCCAGCAGTTCATCCAGACTAGCGGGAGGTCCCGATGAGCAGTTCTTC
TRBV11-2	TRBJ2-6	TRBD2	.	CASSASGISSGANVLTF	TGTGCCAGCAGCGCTAGCGGGATAAGCTCTGGGGCCAACGTCCTGACTTTC
TRBV5-1	TRBJ1-2	.	few	CASSLDGSRADGYTF	TGCGCCAGCAGCTTGGATGGGTCACGGGCGGATGGCTACACCTTC
TRBV5-5	TRBJ2-7	TRBD1	few	CASSLDRGTSSYEQYF	TGTGCCAGCAGCTTGGACAGGGGGACCTCCTCCTACGAGCAGTACTTC
TRBV12-3/TRBV12-4	TRBJ2-3	TRBD2	many	CASSFSLLAGDTDTQYF	TGTGCCAGCAGTTTCTCCTTACTAGCGGGGGATACAGATACGCAGTATTTT
TRBV7-2	TRBJ2-4	.	many	CASSSGHLAKNIQYF	TGTGCCAGCAGCTCAGGACACCTAGCCAAAAACATTCAGTACTTC
TRBV30	TRBJ1-1	TRBD1	.	CAWSPKGQEFEAFF	TGTGCCTGGAGTCCCAAGGGACAGGAATTTGAAGCTTTCTTT
TRBV24-1	TRBJ2-1	.	.	CATSDLRPSNEQFF	TGTGCCACCAGTGATTTGAGGCCGTCGAATGAGCAGTTCTTC
TRBV7-6	TRBJ2-7	TRBD1	many	CASSFYPTGSSYEQYF	TGTGCCAGCAGCTTCTACCCGACAGGGTCCTCCTACGAGCAGTACTTC
TRBV30	TRBJ2-1	TRBD2	.	CAWGAGGPVNEQFF	TGTGCCTGGGGAGCGGGAGGGCCCGTCAATGAGCAGTTCTTC
TRBV23-1	TRBJ1-5	.	few	CASRPRALGQPQHF	TGCGCCAGCAGACCGAGGGCTCTGGGTCAGCCCCAGCATTTT
TRBV6-2/TRBV6-3	TRBJ2-7	.	few	CASTEEGLDEQYF	TGTGCCAGCACTGAGGAAGGTCTGGACGAGCAGTACTTC
TRBV19	TRBJ2-5	TRBD2	few	CASSRATSETQYF	TGTGCCAGTAGTAGGGCGACTAGCGAGACCCAGTACTTC
TRBV4-3	TRBJ2-3	TRBD2	few	CASSQGSSGRFSVDTQYF	TGCGCCAGCAGCCAAGGGTCTAGCGGGAGGTTTTCGGTAGATACGCAGTATTTT
TRBV7-2	TRBJ2-1	TRBD2	many	CASSQTSGYNEQFF	TGTGCCAGCAGCCAGACTAGCGGATACAATGAGCAGTTCTTC
TRBV7-8	TRBJ2-1	.	many	CASSVRGGEQFF	TGTGCCAGCAGCGTCAGGGGGGGTGAGCAGTTCTTC
TRBV11-2	TRBJ1-1	TRBD1	few	CASRPGQHITEAFF	TGTGCCAGCAGGCCGGGACAGCATATCACTGAAGCTTTCTTT
TRBV20-1	TRBJ2-5	.	.	CSARNRNPQETQYF	TGCAGTGCAAGAAACCGGAACCCTCAAGAGACCCAGTACTTC
TRBV7-2	TRBJ2-5	TRBD1	many	CASSLDRVSETQYF	TGTGCCAGCAGCCTCGACAGGGTATCGGAGACCCAGTACTTC
TRBV7-2	TRBJ2-2	.	.	CASTPNTYTGELFF	TGTGCCAGCACCCCCAATACGTACACCGGGGAGCTGTTTTTT
TRBV6-2/TRBV6-3	TRBJ2-1	.	.	CASSYKSSYNEQFF	TGTGCCAGCAGTTATAAGAGCTCCTACAATGAGCAGTTCTTC
TRBV7-2	TRBJ2-1	TRBD2	many	CASSSPWTSGSHGEQFF	TGTGCCAGCAGCTCCCCCTGGACTAGCGGCTCTCACGGGGAGCAGTTCTTC
TRBV7-8	TRBJ2-7	.	many	CASREGPSPYEQYF	TGTGCCAGCCGCGAGGGCCCAAGTCCGTACGAGCAGTACTTC
TRBV7-2	TRBJ1-2	.	.	CASSLAGAAYGYTF	TGTGCCAGCAGCTTAGCAGGGGCCGCCTATGGCTACACCTTC
TRBV6-1	TRBJ2-3	.	many	CASSEEIGTQYF	TGTGCCAGCAGCGAAGAAATAGGTACGCAGTATTTT
TRBV4-3	TRBJ2-1	TRBD2	many	CASSPRTSGTINNEQFF	TGCGCCAGCAGCCCCCGGACTAGCGGGACTATTAACAATGAGCAGTTCTTC
TRBV12-3/TRBV12-4	TRBJ1-2	.	few	CASAYGSGFYGYTF	TGTGCCAGCGCTTACGGGTCGGGATTCTATGGCTACACCTTC
TRBV2	TRBJ2-2	.	.	CASSVELYTGELFF	TGTGCCAGCAGTGTGGAACTATACACCGGGGAGCTGTTTTTT
TRBV6-5	TRBJ2-5	TRBD1	.	CASSFLPLGQGGGETQYF	TGTGCCAGCAGCTTTCTCCCCCTAGGACAGGGGGGAGGAGAGACCCAGTACTTC
TRBV5-6	TRBJ2-1	TRBD2	.	CASRLRSGGHLGNEQFF	TGTGCCAGCAGATTGAGGAGCGGGGGGCACCTAGGGAATGAGCAGTTCTTC
TRBV11-3	TRBJ1-3	TRBD1	few	CASSFGDRAISGTGNTIYF	TGTGCCAGCAGCTTCGGGGACAGGGCCATTTCGGGAACTGGAAACACCATATATTTT
TRBV7-2	TRBJ2-2	TRBD1	many	CASSTGTGGSGELFF	TGTGCCAGCTCCACCGGGACAGGGGGTAGCGGGGAGCTGTTTTTT
TRBV6-1	TRBJ1-2	.	many	CASKQESGRAYGYTF	TGTGCCAGCAAACAGGAATCGGGTCGGGCCTATGGCTACACCTTC
TRBV7-2	TRBJ2-3	.	few	CASSLLDFSTDTQYF	TGTGCCAGCAGCTTGCTAGATTTTAGCACAGATACGCAGTATTTT
TRBV19	TRBJ2-6	.	many	CASSKTGSGANVLTF	TGTGCCAGTAGTAAAACGGGCTCTGGGGCCAACGTCCTGACTTTC
TRBV6-1	TRBJ2-1	.	many	CASQGTYNEQFF	TGTGCCAGCCAGGGAACATACAATGAGCAGTTCTTC
TRBV7-8	TRBJ1-4	.	few	CASSLGRGSNEKLFF	TGTGCCAGCAGCTTAGGGCGGGGATCTAATGAAAAACTGTTTTTT
TRBV6-6	TRBJ2-1	.	.	CASRPRQVYNEQFF	TGTGCCAGCAGGCCCAGACAAGTTTACAATGAGCAGTTCTTC
TRBV11-3	TRBJ2-7	.	many	CASSPPVSGRHEQYF	TGTGCCAGCAGTCCCCCGGTGTCAGGGCGCCACGAGCAGTACTTC
TRBV27	TRBJ2-3	.	.	CASSSPGQQYF	TGTGCCAGCAGTTCCCCAGGGCAGCAGTATTTT
TRBV19	TRBJ1-1	.	.	CASRARGNTEAFF	TGTGCCAGTAGGGCTCGGGGGAACACTGAAGCTTTCTTT
TRBV11-3	TRBJ1-1	.	many	CASSLAALGTEAFF	TGTGCCAGCAGCTTAGCGGCCCTTGGGACTGAAGCTTTCTTT
TRBV7-9	TRBJ2-1	TRBD2	few	CASSPSPGLAGGNEQFF	TGTGCCAGCAGTCCAAGCCCGGGACTAGCGGGGGGGAATGAGCAGTTCTTC
TRBV7-7	TRBJ2-1	TRBD1	many	CASSEDRDDEQFF	TGTGCTAGCAGCGAGGACAGGGACGATGAGCAGTTCTTC
TRBV6-1	TRBJ1-4	TRBD1	many	CASTHTGTGSEKLFF	TGTGCCAGCACCCACACCGGGACAGGAAGCGAAAAACTGTTTTTT
TRBV5-1	TRBJ2-5	.	once	CASSLRTVQETQYF	TGCGCCAGCAGCTTGCGGACTGTACAAGAGACCCAGTACTTC